Below, one T cell receptor beta chain is given with its context. Its antigen is as yet unknown. This PCR relied on a set of 60 Vbeta primers and 13 Jbeta primers. TCRdb's copy holds only in-frame clones and misses some; the assay was immunoSEQ multiplex PCR. The top ten clones hold roughly 3% of a sample with approximately 130,000 clones, about 69% of them seen once. Trimming left V 5 bases short and J 1 base short, with 7 bases between. CDR1 and CDR2 (germline): SGHRS, YFSETQ. The CDR3 length is 13 residues. This entry comes from a study of cytomegalovirus exposure and HLA in healthy donors. Study results and caveats: Common viral pathogens seemed to be connected with several of the most significant clusters, according to a later analysis.

This chain connects TRBV5-1 to TRBJ1-3; D gene unclear. This receptor was identified in a man aged 25 to 40 in good health and CMV-seronegative. Sequencing was done on a sample of PBMCs. The CDR3 protein is CASRSLSGNTIYF. The CDR3 DNA reads TGCGCCAGCAGATCCCTGTCTGGAAACACCATATATTTT.